The T cell receptor (beta chain) described here comes from a study of T cells expressing NK-cell markers. About the research overall: Researchers got TCR beta repertoires out of sorted CD3+CD56+NKG2C+, CD3+CD56+NKG2C- and CD3+CD56-NKG2C+ T cells.

The cDNA for TCR beta came from 5'RACE template switching with UMIs. No DNA is given; TCRdb re-called the 5' RACE reads and lists each CDR3 protein once. The sample includes 150,000 or so distinct CDR3 sequences. Whole-study results and caveats: Dominant NKG2C+ clonotypes made up about 1.0-8% of CD8+ T cells in roughly six donors. Clones of NKG2C+ T cells that had expanded were of unclear HCMV specificity.

This CDR3 comprises 13 residues. Germline V lookup: CDR1 LNHDA, CDR2 SQIVND (reference sequence). To note about this clonotype: Its antigen remains unidentified.

This chain connects TRBV19 to TRBJ1-1; TCRdb calls TRBD1, which cannot be checked without DNA. The sequenced sample consisted of blood T cells: a sorted CD56 or NKG2C T cell subset, CD4+ or CD8+ T cells, or bulk PBMC T cells (not recorded which). The sequence was obtained from a woman in her forties or fifties in good health. The CDR3 sequence: CASSLDRLPEAFF.